A selection of T cell receptor beta chains follows, all from one sample in a study of graft-versus-host responses after intestinal transplantation. The antigens of these receptors remain unknown. Some clones are missing from TCRdb's copy, which holds only in-frame ones; the method was immunoSEQ multiplex PCR. The table records roughly 100,000 clones, 80% to 95% of them present only once. The sequenced sample was unstimulated CD8+ T cells sorted from spleen or lymph node cells, obtained before intestinal transplant. The receptors originated from a human donor who received an intestinal transplant. Each CDR3 is given without its conserved first and last residue. The order of the fields is V gene, CDR3 protein.

>TRBV7-8
ASSLEGLGDSYNEQF
>TRBV7-9
ASSLLNQPQH
>TRBV10-1
ASSGIYSYEQY
>TRBV6-1
ASREGQMSNQPQH
>TRBV6-1
ASSDWGLAGGGEQF
>TRBV21-1
ASSKYGTPTDTQY
>TRBV27
ASSLYGGASNEQY
>TRBV5-3
ARSLAQDREDYGYT
>TRBV27
ASSELAVGPYGYT
>TRBV2
ASSELAGDETQY
>TRBV15
ATSRDGVGTGHQPQH
>TRBV27
ASSLSPTSGDNEQF
>TRBV19
ASRSGTGVEETQY
>TRBV6-5
ASSPYTGGAETQY
>TRBV9
ASSVGGRGMNTEAF
>TRBV19
ASHPNGIYTDTQY
>TRBV23-1
ASSPRSLPGLAGTSSYEQY
>TRBV30
AWSLSRDRGSTGNTIY
>TRBV6-5
ASSYRSGGTDTQY
>TRBV2
ASRDDRDRGIANTGELF
>TRBV6-1
ASGDDFYEQY
>TRBV28
ASRGGLREKLF
>TRBV5-1
ASSLYRGTYEQY
>TRBV5-6
ASSPLGGWNTEAF
>TRBV29-1
SVEWGGELF
>TRBV25-1
ASSVATYNEQF
>TRBV10-3
AISDHRGVNTEAF
>TRBV7-6
ASSARADSYNSPLH
>TRBV7-8
ASSDNEQF
>TRBV2
ASRPVQGGYGYT
>TRBV27
ASSKSGWYTEAF